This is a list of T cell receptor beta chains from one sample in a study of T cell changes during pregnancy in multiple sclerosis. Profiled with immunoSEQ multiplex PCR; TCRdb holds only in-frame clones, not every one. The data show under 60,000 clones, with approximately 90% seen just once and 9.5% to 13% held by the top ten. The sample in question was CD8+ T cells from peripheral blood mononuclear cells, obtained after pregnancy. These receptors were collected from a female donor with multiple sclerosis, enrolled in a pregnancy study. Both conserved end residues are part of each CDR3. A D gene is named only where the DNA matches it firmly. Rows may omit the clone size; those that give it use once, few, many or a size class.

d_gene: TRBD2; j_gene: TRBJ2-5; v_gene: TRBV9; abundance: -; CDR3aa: CASSVVPSGETQYF; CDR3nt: TGTGCCAGCAGCGTAGTCCCTAGCGGAGAGACCCAGTACTTC
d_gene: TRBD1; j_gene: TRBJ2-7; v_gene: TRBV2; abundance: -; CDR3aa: CASSLDRGHEQYF; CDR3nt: TGTGCCAGCAGCCTCGACAGGGGGCACGAGCAGTACTTC
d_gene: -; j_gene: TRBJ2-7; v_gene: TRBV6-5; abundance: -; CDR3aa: CASSPGGGGEQYF; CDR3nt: TGTGCCAGCAGTCCCGGAGGGGGCGGTGAGCAGTACTTC
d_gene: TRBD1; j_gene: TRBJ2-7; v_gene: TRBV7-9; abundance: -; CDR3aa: CASSWDSVEQYF; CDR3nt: TGTGCCAGCAGCTGGGACAGCGTCGAGCAGTACTTC
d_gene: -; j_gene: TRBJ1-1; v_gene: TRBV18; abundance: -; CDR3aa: CASSPGLEVGNTEAFF; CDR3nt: TGTGCCAGCTCACCTGGCCTGGAGGTCGGGAACACTGAAGCTTTCTTT
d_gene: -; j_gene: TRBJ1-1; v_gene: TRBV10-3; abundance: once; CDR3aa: CAILGENTEAFF; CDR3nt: TGTGCCATCTTAGGGGAGAACACTGAAGCTTTCTTT
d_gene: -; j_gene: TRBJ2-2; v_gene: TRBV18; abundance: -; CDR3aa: CASSPATTGELFF; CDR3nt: TGTGCCAGCTCACCAGCTACCACCGGGGAGCTGTTTTTT
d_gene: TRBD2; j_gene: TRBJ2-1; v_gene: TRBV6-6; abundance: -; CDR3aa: CASSNLAGGPNEQFF; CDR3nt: TGTGCCAGCAGTAACCTAGCGGGGGGGCCTAATGAGCAGTTCTTC
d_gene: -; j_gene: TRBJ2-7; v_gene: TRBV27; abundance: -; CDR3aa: CASRQGEPYEQYF; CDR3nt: TGTGCCAGCAGACAGGGAGAACCCTACGAGCAGTACTTC
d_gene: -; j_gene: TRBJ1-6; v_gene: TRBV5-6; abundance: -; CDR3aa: CASSLLNSPLHF; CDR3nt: TGTGCCAGCAGCTTACTAAACTCACCCCTCCACTTT
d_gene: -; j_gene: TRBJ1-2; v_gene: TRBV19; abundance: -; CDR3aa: CASSTGAHYTTF; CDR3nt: TGTGCCAGTAGTACAGGCGCCCATTATACCACCTTC
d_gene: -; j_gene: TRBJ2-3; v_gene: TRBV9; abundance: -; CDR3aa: CASSAYTDTQYF; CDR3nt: TGTGCCAGCAGCGCGTACACAGATACGCAGTATTTT
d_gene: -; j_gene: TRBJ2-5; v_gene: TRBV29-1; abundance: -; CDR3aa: CSVEDVVRGETQYF; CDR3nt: TGCAGCGTTGAAGATGTGGTCAGGGGAGAGACCCAGTACTTC
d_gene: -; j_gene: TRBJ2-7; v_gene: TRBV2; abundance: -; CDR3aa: CASTPTAIGLSYEQYF; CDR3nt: TGTGCCAGCACCCCGACTGCCATTGGTCTCTCCTACGAGCAGTACTTC
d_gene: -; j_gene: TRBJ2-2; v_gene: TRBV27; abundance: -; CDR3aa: CASSPNSNTGELFF; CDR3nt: TGTGCCAGCAGTCCAAACTCGAACACCGGGGAGCTGTTTTTT
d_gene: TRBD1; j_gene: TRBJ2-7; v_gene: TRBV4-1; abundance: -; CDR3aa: CASSPREGTGVGEQYF; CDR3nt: TGCGCCAGCAGCCCTCGAGAGGGGACAGGGGTCGGCGAGCAGTACTTC
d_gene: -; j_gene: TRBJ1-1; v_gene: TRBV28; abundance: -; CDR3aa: CASTFGGGRKAFF; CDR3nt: TGTGCCAGCACCTTCGGCGGGGGGCGAAAAGCTTTCTTT
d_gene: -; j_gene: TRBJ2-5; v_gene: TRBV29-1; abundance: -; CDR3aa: CSAGLQETQYF; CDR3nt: TGCAGCGCGGGTCTTCAAGAGACCCAGTACTTC
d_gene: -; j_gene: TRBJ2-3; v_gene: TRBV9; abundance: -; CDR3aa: CASSGTVSTDTQYF; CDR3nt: TGTGCCAGCAGCGGAACAGTAAGCACAGATACGCAGTATTTT
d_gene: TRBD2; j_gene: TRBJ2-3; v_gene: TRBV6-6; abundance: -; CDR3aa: CASSHPSGGADTQYF; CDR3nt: TGTGCCAGCAGTCACCCTAGCGGGGGGGCAGATACGCAGTATTTT
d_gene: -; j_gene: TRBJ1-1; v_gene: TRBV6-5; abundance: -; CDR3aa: CASSPEGTEAFF; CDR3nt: TGTGCCAGCAGTCCTGAGGGCACTGAAGCTTTCTTT
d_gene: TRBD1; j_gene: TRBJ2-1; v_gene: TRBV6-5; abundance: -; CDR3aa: CASSYSRDRPYNEQFF; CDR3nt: TGTGCCAGCAGTTACTCGAGGGACAGACCATACAATGAGCAGTTCTTC
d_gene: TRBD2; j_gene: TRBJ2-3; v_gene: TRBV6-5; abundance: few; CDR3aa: CASSYGTSGGSTQYF; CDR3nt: TGTGCCAGCAGTTACGGGACTAGCGGGGGATCTACGCAGTATTTT
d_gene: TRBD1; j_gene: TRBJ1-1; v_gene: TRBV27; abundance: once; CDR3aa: CASSKDRDGTEAFF; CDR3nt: TGTGCCAGCAGTAAGGACAGGGACGGCACTGAAGCTTTCTTT
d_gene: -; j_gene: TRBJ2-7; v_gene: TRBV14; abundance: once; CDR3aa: CASSLSVYEQYF; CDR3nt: TGTGCCAGCAGCCTCTCAGTCTACGAGCAGTACTTC
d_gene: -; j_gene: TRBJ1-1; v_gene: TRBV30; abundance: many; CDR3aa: CARTEGNTEAFF; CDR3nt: TGTGCCCGGACGGAGGGGAACACTGAAGCTTTCTTT
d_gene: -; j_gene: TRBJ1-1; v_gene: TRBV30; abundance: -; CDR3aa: CAFRENTEAFF; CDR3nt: TGTGCCTTCAGGGAGAACACTGAAGCTTTCTTT